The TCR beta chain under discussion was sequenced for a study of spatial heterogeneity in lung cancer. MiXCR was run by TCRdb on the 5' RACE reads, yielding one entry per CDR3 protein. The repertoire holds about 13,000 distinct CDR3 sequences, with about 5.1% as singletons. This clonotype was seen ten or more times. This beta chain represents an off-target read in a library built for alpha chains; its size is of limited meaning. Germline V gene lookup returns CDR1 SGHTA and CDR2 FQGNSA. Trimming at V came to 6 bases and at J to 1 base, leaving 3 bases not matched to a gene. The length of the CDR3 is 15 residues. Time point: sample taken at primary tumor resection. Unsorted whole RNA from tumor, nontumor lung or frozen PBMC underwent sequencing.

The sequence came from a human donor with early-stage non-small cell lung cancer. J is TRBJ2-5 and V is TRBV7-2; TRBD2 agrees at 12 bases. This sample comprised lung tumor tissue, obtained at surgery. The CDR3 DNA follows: TGTGCCAGCAGAAGGGGACTAGCGGGCCAAGAGACCCAGTACTTC. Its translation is CASRRGLAGQETQYF.